The clone carrying this T cell receptor beta chain was found many times. Trimming shortened V by 6 bases and J by 2 bases, and 17 bases separated the two germline ends. From germline, CDR1 is MNHEY and CDR2 SMNVEV (reference sequence). The CDR3 has 16 residues. For blood and skin samples, reverse transcription used TCR alpha and beta constant primers. TCRdb redid the calling of the 5' RACE reads with MiXCR, one entry per CDR3 protein. Here the sample spans tens of thousands of distinct CDR3 sequences, about 4% being singletons. This record belongs to a study of naive and memory T cell subsets. Whole blood, roughly 2.5 ml, came from adult healthy volunteers.

This TCR came from a male donor in good health. The chain employs TRBV27 and TRBJ1-5; D remains unclear. The CDR3 region is CASSPGPIGGNQPQHF. In DNA, the CDR3 is TGTGCCAGCAGCCCAGGTCCGATTGGGGGCAATCAGCCCCAGCATTTT.